The rows below give T cell receptor beta chains drawn from one sample of a study of early T cells in non-severe SARS-CoV-2 infection. One entry per CDR3 protein, called by TCRdb with MiXCR from the 5' RACE reads. The table has over 50,000 distinct CDR3 sequences, roughly 10% seen once. Sequencing was performed on whole blood. The receptors shown here come from an adult who was a healthcare worker with PCR-confirmed SARS-CoV-2 infection or an uninfected control (not recorded which). The CDR3 runs from the conserved cysteine through the conserved F or W. The order of the fields is V gene, J gene, clone size, D gene, CDR3 DNA, CDR3 protein. A D gene is named only where the DNA matches it firmly. Not all rows give a size; the values are once, few, many and, for expanded clones, a class.

TRBV7-2,TRBJ2-5,few,NA,TGTGCCAGCAGCTCACAGGGTTGGCAAGAGACCCAGTACTTC,CASSSQGWQETQYF
TRBV11-2,TRBJ2-3,few,TRBD2,TGTGCCAGCAGCTTAGTAGCGGGACCCACAGATACGCAGTATTTT,CASSLVAGPTDTQYF
TRBV14,TRBJ2-1,few,NA,TGTGCCAGCAGCCAAGATACCTGGCTCGGTCCATACAATGAGCAGTTCTTC,CASSQDTWLGPYNEQFF
TRBV30,TRBJ2-2,many,NA,TGTGCCTGGAGTAGGGCTTCCGGGGAGCTGTTTTTT,CAWSRASGELFF
TRBV6-5,TRBJ1-5,many,NA,TGTGCCACCGGCACAGGGAATCAGCCCCAGCATTTT,CATGTGNQPQHF
TRBV5-1,TRBJ2-3,few,TRBD2,TGCGCCAGCAGCCCCCGACTTCGTAGCGGGGGTACCACAGATACGCAGTATTTT,CASSPRLRSGGTTDTQYF
TRBV24-1,TRBJ1-1,few,NA,TGTGCCACCAGTGATCTTTCCGGGGCCATGAACACTGAAGCTTTCTTT,CATSDLSGAMNTEAFF
TRBV7-9,TRBJ2-7,NA,NA,TGTGCCAGCGGCGGGCAGCGCTCCTACGAGCAGTACTTC,CASGGQRSYEQYF
TRBV9,TRBJ1-1,many,TRBD1,TGTGCCAGCAGCGAAGGGAACCTAGGGACAGGGTATGCGGCGGGCACTGAAGCTTTCTTT,CASSEGNLGTGYAAGTEAFF
TRBV11-2,TRBJ1-5,NA,NA,TGTGCCAGCAGCTTAGATCTTTCAGACACCCAGCATTTT,CASSLDLSDTQHF
TRBV12-3/TRBV12-4,TRBJ2-7,NA,TRBD2,TGTGCCAGCAGGTCCACCGGGACTAGCCGCGAGCAGTACTTC,CASRSTGTSREQYF
TRBV23-1,TRBJ2-2,NA,TRBD1,TGCGCCAGCAGTCAATCCCCCGGGACAGGGGCCGGGGAGCTGTTTTTT,CASSQSPGTGAGELFF
TRBV7-9,TRBJ2-3,many,TRBD2,TGTGCCACCCGAAGCGGGGGGGGCACAGATACGCAGTATTTT,CATRSGGGTDTQYF
TRBV7-9,TRBJ2-3,many,NA,TGTGCCAGCAGCGTATTACAAGGACCAGGAGGAACAGATACGCAGTATTTT,CASSVLQGPGGTDTQYF
TRBV10-3,TRBJ2-3,few,NA,TGTGCCATCAGTGACCAGAGCACAGATACGCAGTATTTT,CAISDQSTDTQYF
TRBV7-2,TRBJ2-7,many,TRBD1,TGTGCCAGCAGCTTAACGTCACAGGGGGCCTACGAGCAGTACTTC,CASSLTSQGAYEQYF
TRBV2,TRBJ1-1,many,NA,TGTGCCAGCACCGCGGGGGGGTCGGGCACTGAAGCTTTCTTT,CASTAGGSGTEAFF
TRBV2,TRBJ2-1,NA,NA,TGTGCCAGCAGTGAAGCGCCAAGTGTAGATGAGCAGTTCTTC,CASSEAPSVDEQFF
TRBV4-3,TRBJ1-6,many,NA,TGCGCCAGCAGCCAAGATTGGGGCAGCCGGGGATCACCCCTCCACTTT,CASSQDWGSRGSPLHF
TRBV12-3/TRBV12-4,TRBJ2-7,many,NA,TGTGCCAGCAGCCGGGAGGGCAGGGGGTACGAGCAGTACTTC,CASSREGRGYEQYF
TRBV11-1,TRBJ2-3,NA,NA,TGTGCCAGCAGCTTCATAGGAACTGTCAGCACAGATACGCAGTATTTT,CASSFIGTVSTDTQYF
TRBV30,TRBJ2-3,few,NA,TGTGCCCAGGTTGTAAGCACAGATACGCAGTATTTT,CAQVVSTDTQYF
TRBV2,TRBJ1-1,NA,NA,TGTGCCAGCAGTGTCGTCGGGACTGAAGCTTTCTTT,CASSVVGTEAFF
TRBV7-2,TRBJ1-4,few,TRBD1,TGTGCCAGCAGCTCAGGGGGACGGACAGCAACTAATGAAAAACTGTTTTTT,CASSSGGRTATNEKLFF
TRBV7-2,TRBJ2-3,few,NA,TGTGCCAGCAGCTCCCGACAGTCAACAGATACGCAGTATTTT,CASSSRQSTDTQYF
TRBV5-6,TRBJ2-3,NA,NA,TGTGCCAGCAGCCTATTGGGTACGCAGTATTTT,CASSLLGTQYF
TRBV18,TRBJ1-6,few,NA,TGTGCCAGCTCACCACGGTACAGAGATAATTCACCCCTCCACTTT,CASSPRYRDNSPLHF
TRBV9,TRBJ1-1,NA,NA,TGTGCCAGCAGCGTAGGGCTCAGGAACACTGAAGCTTTCTTT,CASSVGLRNTEAFF
TRBV7-3,TRBJ2-3,many,TRBD2,TGTGCCAGCAGCCCCAGCCTAGCGGGGGGAACAGATACGCAGTATTTT,CASSPSLAGGTDTQYF
TRBV27,TRBJ2-1,many,NA,TGTGCCAGCAGTTTAACGAGCTCCTACAATGAGCAGTTCTTC,CASSLTSSYNEQFF
TRBV7-9,TRBJ1-2,many,NA,TGTGCCAGCACCCCGCCACTCGGCACGGATGGCTACACCTTC,CASTPPLGTDGYTF
TRBV29-1,TRBJ2-7,many,NA,TGCAGCGTTGAAGAACGGCAGGGTGGTGCTGGCGAGCAGTACTTC,CSVEERQGGAGEQYF
TRBV7-7,TRBJ2-7,many,NA,TGTGCTAGCAGCTTGGTGCGGCAAGGAAATTACGAGCAGTACTTC,CASSLVRQGNYEQYF
TRBV28,TRBJ2-5,NA,NA,TGTGCCAGCAGTGGCGCAGGGGTCCAAGAGACCCAGTACTTC,CASSGAGVQETQYF
TRBV7-9,TRBJ1-6,NA,NA,TGTGCCAGCAGCTTCAGTAATTCACCCCTCCACTTT,CASSFSNSPLHF
TRBV19,TRBJ2-7,many,NA,TGTGCCAGTCAGCCCGGGACTGCCGGGCGTGAGCAGTACTTC,CASQPGTAGREQYF
TRBV3-1,TRBJ2-2,many,TRBD1,TGTGCCAGCAGCCAAGGGGGACAGGGGGCCGGGGAGCTGTTTTTT,CASSQGGQGAGELFF
TRBV4-2,TRBJ2-7,many,NA,TGTGCCAGCAGCCAAGACGGGACACCAAGCTCCTACGAGCAGTACTTC,CASSQDGTPSSYEQYF
TRBV6-5,TRBJ2-7,few,TRBD1,TGTGCCAGCAGCCCCAAGGGACAGGGCGAGCAGTACTTC,CASSPKGQGEQYF
TRBV19,TRBJ2-2,NA,NA,TGTGCCAGTAGCCCAGTGATTGACGGGTCCGGGGAGCTGTTTTTT,CASSPVIDGSGELFF
TRBV29-1,TRBJ1-1,NA,NA,TGCAGCTCAGTACCAGAGAACACTGAAGCTTTCTTT,CSSVPENTEAFF
TRBV20-1,TRBJ2-5,many,NA,TGCAGTGCCAGAGGGGGGGTAGAGACCCAGTACTTC,CSARGGVETQYF
TRBV7-6,TRBJ2-7,many,NA,TGTGCCAGCAGCTTAGAAAGCGAGCAGTACTTC,CASSLESEQYF
TRBV2,TRBJ2-1,few,NA,TGTGCCAGCACGGAGCAGTTCTTC,CASTEQFF
TRBV11-3,TRBJ2-2,few,NA,TGTGCCAGCAGCGGGGACACCGGGGAGCTGTTTTTT,CASSGDTGELFF
TRBV5-1,TRBJ1-1,NA,NA,TGCGCCAGCAGCCCGGACGGGGGGCCGAGAACCACTGAAGCTTTCTTT,CASSPDGGPRTTEAFF
TRBV12-3/TRBV12-4,TRBJ1-1,many,TRBD1,TGTGCCAGCAGGACAGGGGGCTTTGGCACTGAAGCTTTCTTT,CASRTGGFGTEAFF
TRBV27,TRBJ2-2,few,NA,TGTGCCAGCAGTTTAAGACAGAGGGGAAGCGGGGAGCTGTTTTTT,CASSLRQRGSGELFF
TRBV12-3/TRBV12-4,TRBJ2-3,few,TRBD1,TGTGCCAGCAGCTTTGGTCCTACCGGGACAGGGTTTCCAGATACGCAGTATTTT,CASSFGPTGTGFPDTQYF
TRBV5-1,TRBJ1-2,many,NA,TGCGCCAGCAGCTTGGAGGGCGGGTCTCTTGGCTACACCTTC,CASSLEGGSLGYTF
TRBV19,TRBJ2-5,many,TRBD2,TGTGCCAGTCCCCGGGGCCTAGCGGGGGGGCCCGGGGAGACCCAGTACTTC,CASPRGLAGGPGETQYF
TRBV18,TRBJ2-5,NA,NA,TGTGCCAGCTCACCACTAACCTCTACCCTTAAAGAGACCCAGTACTTC,CASSPLTSTLKETQYF
TRBV5-6,TRBJ2-1,NA,NA,TGTGCCAGCAGCCTCTTAGGGGCCAACTCCTACAATGAGCAGTTCTTC,CASSLLGANSYNEQFF